These 3 T cell receptor beta chains were sequenced from one sample in a study of cytomegalovirus exposure and HLA in healthy donors. The PCR had 60 Vbeta and 13 Jbeta primers. TCRdb's table, derived via immunoSEQ multiplex PCR, lists solely in-frame clones and lacks some. This table has about 130,000 clones, roughly 68% appearing once. Material for sequencing was PBMCs. These TCRs come from a woman aged 45-65 years in good health and CMV-seropositive.

The rearrangement uses TRBV19 and TRBJ1-5; no clear D. Deletions cut 2 bases from V and 10 bases from J, with 18 bases between. CDR3 length equals 15 residues. CDR1 LNHDA and CDR2 SQIVND come from the germline V gene (reference sequence). The CDR3 DNA is TGTGCCAGTAGTATACTTATGGATGGCGCAGGCCCCCAGCATTTT. Its translation is CASSILMDGAGPQHF. Combining the CDR3 with reference TRBV19 and TRBJ1-5 gives the whole variable domain DGGITQSPKYLFRKEGQNVTLSCEQNLNHDAMYWYRQDPGQGLRLIYYSQIVNDFQKGDIAEGYSVSREKKESFPLTVTSAQKNPTAFYLCASSILMDGAGPQHFGDGTRLSIL.

This sequence joins TRBV15 and TRBJ2-5; 9 nucleotides align to TRBD2. The CDR3 is 13 residues long. Looked up from germline, CDR1 is LNHNV and CDR2 is YYDKDF (reference sequence). V gave up 2 bases and J gave up 5 bases; unmatched junction bases: 0. In nucleotides, the CDR3 is TGTGCCACCAGCAGACTAGCGGGGGAGACCCAGTACTTC. Residues: CATSRLAGETQYF.

The chain joins TRBV27 to TRBJ1-2; 8 bases map to TRBD1. The CDR3 has 13 residues. CDR1 is MNHEY and CDR2 is SMNVEV in the germline V gene (reference sequence). V shed 6 bases, J shed 8 bases, and the junction held 8 bases outside the gene matches. CDR3 loop: CASSAIPGGGYTF. The CDR3 DNA follows: TGTGCCAGCAGCGCCATCCCAGGGGGCGGCTACACCTTC.